The 18 T cell receptor beta chains listed next were all sequenced from one sample in a study of control samples from healthy donors and cancer patients. Produced via immunoSEQ multiplex PCR; TCRdb's table is partial and in-frame only. The sample lists about 92,000 clones; roughly four fifths were seen once. Source material: blood. Receptor source: a woman between 55 and 75 years old in good health.

CDR3 coding DNA: TGTGCCAGCAGTTTAGACGTGAGCACTGAAGCTTTCTTT. Translating gives CASSLDVSTEAFF. The chain uses TRBV12-3 or TRBV12-4 and TRBJ1-1; D is undetermined. The CDR3 has 13 residues. Trimming took 1 base from V and 4 from J, leaving 7 bases between them.

This chain uses TRBV6-2 or TRBV6-3 with TRBJ1-3, with D tentatively TRBD1 (5 bases). Germline V gene sequence: CDR1 MNHEY, CDR2 SVGEGT. Between the trimmed V and J ends, which lost 2 bases and 0 bases, there was a span of 14 bases. The CDR3 consists of 17 residues. For the CDR3, the DNA is TGTGCCAGCAGTTACGTCCGGGACGGACCCTCTGGAAACACCATATATTTT. Its translation: CASSYVRDGPSGNTIYF.

The V gene is TRBV19, the J gene TRBJ2-1; D might be TRBD2 (5 bases). CDR3 length equals 16 residues. V lost 5 bases to trimming and J lost 8 bases, with 22 bases between them. CDR1 LNHDA and CDR2 SQIVND come from the germline V gene (reference sequence). The CDR3 region is CASSSPGKGSGYEQFF. CDR3 in DNA: TGTGCCAGTAGTTCCCCCGGGAAAGGTTCAGGCTATGAGCAGTTCTTC.

The V gene is TRBV18, the J gene TRBJ1-2; D gene uncertain. The CDR3 runs 16 residues. The ends were cut back, 5 bases at V and 0 bases at J, with 16 bases in the middle. Per the germline V gene, CDR1 is KGHSH and CDR2 is LQKENI. The CDR3 bases are TGTGCCAGCTCATCGGTATCGACACTCACTAACTATGGCTACACCTTC. Residues: CASSSVSTLTNYGYTF.

V usage is TRBV2 and J usage is TRBJ1-4, with D tentatively TRBD1 (5 bases). Trimming took 3 bases from V and 7 from J, leaving 12 bases between them. The CDR3 is 14 amino acids. The V gene's germline CDR1 is SNHLY and CDR2 FYNNEI. CDR3 DNA: TGTGCCAGCAGTGATCGGGCTACAGGTGAAAAACTGTTTTTT. As protein: CASSDRATGEKLFF.

The CDR3 region has the DNA TGTGCCAGCAGCCCCAGACAGTTCGTGGGGCCTTCTTACGAGCAGTACTTC. Its protein product is CASSPRQFVGPSYEQYF. The rearrangement joins TRBV7-2 to TRBJ2-7, with D perhaps TRBD1 (5 bases). Trimming took 5 bases from V and 4 from J, leaving 24 bases between them. CDR3 length equals 17 residues. Per germline, CDR1 SGHTA and CDR2 FQGNSA.

V and J are TRBV14 and TRBJ1-2, with D uncertain. The germline V and J ends were trimmed by 2 bases and 5 bases, with 9 bases remaining between them. This CDR3 spans 13 amino acids. Germline V CDR1 and CDR2: SGHDN, FVKESK. In DNA, the CDR3 is TGTGCCAGCAGCCAACAAGGGAGATATGGCTACACCTTC. It translates to CASSQQGRYGYTF.

This sequence joins TRBV5-4 and TRBJ2-1; D is undetermined. The germline V and J ends were trimmed by 4 bases and 4 bases, with 15 bases remaining between them. Germline assignment: CDR1 SGHNT and CDR2 YYREEE (reference sequence). The CDR3 loop spans 15 amino acids. The CDR3 here is CASSPPERIYNEQFF. The CDR3 region has the DNA TGTGCCAGCAGCCCGCCGGAAAGAATATACAATGAGCAGTTCTTC.

This clone was found a few times. V is TRBV7-2 and J is TRBJ2-3; no clear D. V was cut by 5 bases and J by 2 bases, with 26 bases left in between. Looked up from germline, CDR1 is SGHTA and CDR2 is FQGNSA. The CDR3 is made up of 19 amino acids. CDR3 DNA sequence: TGTGCCAGCAGCCCGAGGACCCGGTCATACTCCTCTTTCACAGATACGCAGTATTTT. Its translation is CASSPRTRSYSSFTDTQYF.

The genes are TRBV2 and TRBJ2-7, with 7 bases aligning to TRBD1. V shed 6 bases and J 2 bases; nucleotides not matched to a gene: 7. CDR3 size: 14 residues. Germline V lookup: CDR1 SNHLY, CDR2 FYNNEI. The CDR3 DNA sequence: TGTGCCAGCAGACACAGGGGAGAGGCCTACGAGCAGTACTTC. Translation gives CASRHRGEAYEQYF. The variable domain in full, with the rest retrieved from reference TRBV2 and TRBJ2-7, is EPEVTQTPSHQVTQMGQEVILRCVPISNHLYFYWYRQILGQKVEFLVSFYNNEISEKSEIFDDQFSVERPDGSNFTLKIRSTKLEDSAMYFCASRHRGEAYEQYFGPGTRLTVT.

V gene TRBV19 combines with J gene TRBJ2-7; D might be TRBD2 (5 bases). Per the germline V gene, CDR1 is LNHDA and CDR2 is SQIVND (reference sequence). The length of the CDR3 is 12 residues. Trimming shortened V by 1 base and J by 6 bases, and 7 bases separated the two germline ends. The CDR3 spells CASSIVRGEQYF. CDR3 in DNA: TGTGCCAGTAGTATAGTTCGGGGCGAGCAGTACTTC.

The chain uses TRBV19 and TRBJ1-1, with TRBD1 identical over 9 bases. Per the germline V gene, CDR1 is LNHDA and CDR2 is SQIVND (reference sequence). Trimming took 7 bases from V and 1 from J; bases not matched to a gene: 7. This CDR3 contains 15 residues. The CDR3 nucleotides are TGTGCCAGTACCCCGACAGGGGGGCAGAACACTGAAGCTTTCTTT. Protein: CASTPTGGQNTEAFF. Looking up the rest from reference TRBV19 and TRBJ1-1 gives the full variable domain: DGGITQSPKYLFRKEGQNVTLSCEQNLNHDAMYWYRQDPGQGLRLIYYSQIVNDFQKGDIAEGYSVSREKKESFPLTVTSAQKNPTAFYLCASTPTGGQNTEAFFGQGTRLTVV.

This clone was seen once. V and J are TRBV11-2 and TRBJ2-2; D is perhaps TRBD2 (5 bases). This CDR3 has 16 amino acids. Between the trimmed V and J ends, which lost 4 bases and 6 bases, there was a span of 18 bases. The germline V gene has CDR1 SGHAT and CDR2 FQNNGV. The CDR3 sequence is CASSSPWAGPPGELFF. Written as DNA, the CDR3 is TGTGCCAGCAGCTCGCCTTGGGCGGGCCCCCCCGGGGAGCTGTTTTTT.

The chain combines TRBV3-1 (or the pseudogene TRBV3-2) with TRBJ2-5; no firm D call. V was trimmed by 2 bases and J by 5 bases, leaving 3 bases between them. Germline CDR1 LGHDT, CDR2 YNNKEL (reference sequence). The CDR3 runs 11 residues. The CDR3 DNA reads as TGTGCCAGCAGCCAACTGGAGACCCAGTACTTC. Translating gives CASSQLETQYF.

The CDR3 sequence is CASSPPGAVASYNEQFF. In nucleotides, the CDR3 is TGTGCCAGCTCACCACCTGGCGCGGTCGCCTCCTACAATGAGCAGTTCTTC. This chain uses TRBV18 with TRBJ2-1, with unresolved D. The CDR3 runs to 17 residues. V was clipped by 0 bases and J by 0 bases, with 12 bases between them. Germline-derived CDR1 and CDR2 are KGHSH and LQKENI.

In DNA form, the CDR3 reads TGTGCCAGTAGTATCCCCCGGACAGGGTCCTTTTCACCCCTCCACTTT. Translation: CASSIPRTGSFSPLHF. The chain uses TRBV19 and TRBJ1-6; TRBD1 aligns across 8 bases. Trimming removed 3 bases from V and 9 bases from J; junction bases left unmatched: 10. The CDR3 runs 16 residues. CDR1 LNHDA and CDR2 SQIVND come from the germline V gene (reference sequence).

V gene TRBV3-1 (or the pseudogene TRBV3-2) combines with J gene TRBJ2-1, with TRBD2 as a possible D gene (7 bases). Trimming cost V 4 bases and J 6 bases, with 19 bases left between them. The germline gives CDR1 LGHDT, CDR2 YNNKEL (reference sequence). This CDR3 contains 16 residues. As DNA, the CDR3 is TGTGCCAGCAGCCTGCCGGGGGGACACCTCGTCAATGAGCAGTTCTTC. It specifies CASSLPGGHLVNEQFF.

This clone has more than one count but fewer than ten. V is TRBV19 and J is TRBJ2-1; no clear D. The V gene lost 7 bases and the J gene lost 0 bases, with 10 bases spanning the gap. The CDR3 length is 14 residues. Germline lookup yields CDR1 LNHDA and CDR2 SQIVND (reference sequence). This chain's CDR3 is CASKQDRSYNEQFF. The CDR3 nucleotides read TGTGCCAGTAAGCAGGACCGCTCCTACAATGAGCAGTTCTTC.